This T cell receptor (beta chain) is from a study of monozygotic twins with cystic fibrosis. Study summary: Three micrograms of fragmented DNA underwent around 16 PCR cycles for library preparation. Study results and caveats: Monozygotic CF twin pairs shared significantly more nucleotide-identical clonotypes than unrelated CF individuals did.

Concerning this clone itself: Its antigen is not known.

Some clones are missing from TCRdb's copy, which holds only in-frame ones; the method was immunoSEQ multiplex PCR. The profile shows roughly 25,000 clones, 95% to 98% of them singletons. V shed 5 bases, J shed 2 bases, and the junction held 6 bases outside the gene matches. CDR1 and CDR2 (germline): SGHTA, FQGNSA. The CDR3 is made up of 15 amino acids. The clonotype comes from a girl aged 2-10 years with cystic fibrosis. The chain links TRBV7-2 to TRBJ2-3; TRBD1 matches 8 bases. Sequenced input: blood. The CDR3 nucleotides read TGTGCCAGCAGCCGCCGGGACAGGCCCACAGATACGCAGTATTTT. As protein: CASSRRDRPTDTQYF.